The 4 T cell receptor beta chains in this list originate from one sample, sequenced in a study of blood T cells in healthy people across ages. Using a J-beta primer mix together with a sample-barcoded 5' primer, a second PCR was run for roughly 7 to 12 cycles. TCRdb reanalysed the 5' RACE reads using MiXCR and keeps one entry per CDR3 protein. The sample contains approximately 1,100,000 distinct CDR3 sequences, under 45% of which appear only once. Sequenced sample: blood. The origin of the receptors is an older woman in good health.

The V gene is TRBV29-1, the J gene TRBJ2-1; the match to TRBD1 covers 8 bases. Germline CDR1 is SQVTM and CDR2 is ANQGSEA. The CDR3 totals 17 residues. V lost 3 bases and J lost 3; bases outside the gene matches: 13. In DNA, the CDR3 is TGCAGCGTTGAGAAACTTCGTACAGGGGGAGGCTACAATGAGCAGTTCTTC. Translating gives CSVEKLRTGGGYNEQFF.

V and J are TRBV5-1 and TRBJ1-2, with D perhaps matching TRBD1 (5 bases). V was trimmed by 5 bases and J by 5 bases, leaving 16 bases between them. The CDR3 runs to 14 residues. Per the germline V gene, CDR1 is SGHRS and CDR2 is YFSETQ. The CDR3 here is CASRQEGLGYGYTF. In DNA form, the CDR3 reads TGCGCCAGCAGACAGGAGGGATTGGGGTATGGCTACACCTTC.

V usage is TRBV5-1 and J usage is TRBJ2-1, with unresolved D. This CDR3 is built from 16 residues. Germline V gene lookup returns CDR1 SGHRS and CDR2 YFSETQ. Trimming pared 0 bases from V and 0 bases from J, leaving 10 bases between. The CDR3 loop reads CASSLVYRSSYNEQFF. The CDR3 nucleotides read TGCGCCAGCAGCTTGGTGTACCGGAGCTCCTACAATGAGCAGTTCTTC.

This clonotype occurred a few times. The chain is built from TRBV4-2 and TRBJ1-4; no reliable D call. Germline assignment: CDR1 LGHNA and CDR2 YNFKEQ. The CDR3 is 13 amino acids. V lost 0 bases to trimming and J lost 7 bases, with 6 bases between them. The CDR3 here is CASSQDLAEKLFF. CDR3 DNA sequence: TGTGCCAGCAGCCAAGATTTGGCTGAAAAACTGTTTTTT.